The following is a T cell receptor beta chain sequence with its context. Its antigen is unknown. The sample belongs to a study of shared clonotypes between healthy human individuals. Study-wide results and caveats: Non-shared clonotypes displayed generation probabilities falling below those of clonotypes present in all four donors.

Some 27,000 T cell genomes, or approximately 190 ng DNA, went into the sorted-subset replicate PCRs. Measured with immunoSEQ multiplex PCR; TCRdb has only the in-frame clones, and not every one. The sample has more than 2 million clones, approximately 95% seen once. Germline V gene lookup returns CDR1 SGHTA and CDR2 FQGNSA. This CDR3 contains 14 residues. Trimming cost V 0 bases and J 6 bases, with 9 bases left between them. This receptor was taken from a man between 18 and 35 years old in good health. The sample comprised naive CD4+ T cells sorted from blood. Subset meaning: CD45RA+ positively selected. The rearrangement links TRBV7-2 to TRBJ1-5; D uncertain. The CDR3 loop is CASSLAVTGQPQHF. The CDR3 DNA follows: TGTGCCAGCAGCTTAGCTGTTACGGGTCAGCCCCAGCATTTT. The variable domain in full, with the rest retrieved from reference TRBV7-2 and TRBJ1-5, is GAGVSQSPSNKVTEKGKDVELRCDPISGHTALYWYRQSLGQGLEFLIYFQGNSAPDKSGLPSDRFSAERTGGSVSTLTIQRTQQEDSAVYLCASSLAVTGQPQHFGDGTRLSIL.